The 4 T cell receptor beta chains listed next were all sequenced from one sample in a study of regulatory T cells in long-lasting Graves disease. Library construction for TCR beta used iRepertoire HTBI primers and Arm-PCR of CDR3 regions. TCRdb used MiXCR to reprocess the multiplex PCR reads, holding one entry per CDR3 protein. The table includes approximately 300,000 distinct CDR3 sequences, 15% to 20% detected once. As to time point: newly diagnosed GD, antithyroid drugs for less than 3 months. Making the TCR library involved RNA that had been extracted from PBMCs. Material: peripheral blood mononuclear cells (PBMCs), obtained at new diagnosis, from a patient treated with antithyroid drugs. These receptors were collected from a female donor with Graves disease.

This clonotype has a count of ten or more. The genes are TRBV19 and TRBJ1-4; a weak D match, TRBD1 (5 bases). The germline V gene encodes CDR1 LNHDA and CDR2 SQIVND (reference sequence). Trimming pared 3 bases from V and 4 bases from J, leaving 12 bases between. The CDR3 runs to 15 residues. The DNA for the CDR3 is TGTGCCAGTAGTATGCGGGGACGGATTAATGAAAAACTGTTTTTT. This sequence encodes CASSMRGRINEKLFF. Together with reference TRBV19 and TRBJ1-4, the CDR3 gives the full variable domain: DGGITQSPKYLFRKEGQNVTLSCEQNLNHDAMYWYRQDPGQGLRLIYYSQIVNDFQKGDIAEGYSVSREKKESFPLTVTSAQKNPTAFYLCASSMRGRINEKLFFGSGTQLSVL.

Of note for this clonotype: A much bigger clone sits one base away, suggesting this may be a read error. The chain combines TRBV7-9 with TRBJ2-7; possibly TRBD1 or TRBD2 for D (6 bases each). This CDR3 is 14 amino acids long. CDR1 and CDR2 from the germline V gene are SEHNR and FQNEAQ (reference sequence). As DNA, the CDR3 is TGTGCCAGCGGCTTGGATAGGGGGGATCACGAGCAGTACTTC. It encodes CASGLDRGDHEQYF.

This clonotype was counted at least ten times. The rearrangement uses TRBV11-2 and TRBJ1-1; 10 bases line up with TRBD1. Per the germline V gene, CDR1 is SGHAT and CDR2 is FQNNGV. V was clipped by 5 bases and J by 8 bases; unmatched bases: 11. The CDR3 totals 15 residues. This chain's CDR3 is CASSQRTGGGQEAFF. CDR3 bases: TGTGCCAGCAGCCAAAGGACAGGGGGAGGACAAGAAGCTTTCTTT. Combining the CDR3 with reference TRBV11-2 and TRBJ1-1 gives the whole variable domain EAGVAQSPRYKIIEKRQSVAFWCNPISGHATLYWYQQILGQGPKLLIQFQNNGVVDDSQLPKDRFSAERLKGVDSTLKIQPAKLEDSAVYLCASSQRTGGGQEAFFGQGTRLTVV.

This clonotype was counted a few times. This chain links TRBV3-1 with TRBJ1-1; D is perhaps TRBD1 (6 bases). Germline assignment: CDR1 LGHDT and CDR2 YNNKEL (reference sequence). The CDR3 has 16 residues. The ends were cut back, 0 bases at V and 3 bases at J, with 14 bases in the middle. CDR3 protein: CASSQDRGRGDTEAFF. CDR3 nucleotide sequence: TGTGCCAGCAGCCAAGATCGGGGGAGGGGGGACACTGAAGCTTTCTTT.